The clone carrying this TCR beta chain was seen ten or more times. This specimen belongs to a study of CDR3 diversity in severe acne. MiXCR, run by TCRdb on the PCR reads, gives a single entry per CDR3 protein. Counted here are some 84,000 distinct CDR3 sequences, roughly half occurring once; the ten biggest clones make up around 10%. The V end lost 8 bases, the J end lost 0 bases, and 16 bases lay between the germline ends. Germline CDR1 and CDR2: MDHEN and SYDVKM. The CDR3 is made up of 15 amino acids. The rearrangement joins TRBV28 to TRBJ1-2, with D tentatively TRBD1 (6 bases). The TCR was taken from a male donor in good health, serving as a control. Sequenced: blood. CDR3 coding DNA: TGTGCCAGCGGAATACAGGGCGCGACTAACTATGGCTACACCTTC. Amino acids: CASGIQGATNYGYTF.